The clone carrying this T cell receptor beta chain qualifies as medium-sized. This record comes from a study of T cell repertoires in aging, cancer and after chemotherapy. Looking at the study overall: Clear clonal overlap appeared across healthy donor samples taken over several months to years.

Rearranged V-D-J TRB sequences were amplified with a mixed TRB-A/B primer pool. Each CDR3 protein is one row after TCRdb ran MiXCR on the multiplex PCR reads. The data show around 13,000 distinct CDR3 sequences, with more than 25% seen just once and 2.6% held by the top ten. CDR1 SQVTM and CDR2 ANQGSEA come from the germline V gene. The CDR3 is 12 amino acids. V was pared by 7 bases and J by 8 bases, with 8 bases of the junction left unmatched. Peripheral blood genomic DNA, not sorted cells or RNA, was the template. The source of this sequence is a human donor in good health. The sample consisted of blood. This chain connects TRBV29-1 to TRBJ1-2, with TRBD1 matching 9 bases. The CDR3 loop is CSASRDRAGYTF. CDR3 bases: TGCAGCGCTTCCCGGGACAGGGCAGGCTACACCTTC.